Following are 2 T cell receptor beta chains from one sample sequenced in a study of T cell responses to AZD1222 COVID-19 vaccine. Sequencing used immunoSEQ multiplex PCR; TCRdb keeps in-frame clones, though not all of them. The sample has about 170,000 clones; 80% to 95% are singletons. The specimen was peripheral blood, collected on day 0 of AZD1222 vaccination. These receptors all come from an adult in good health.

CDR3 bases: TGTGCCAGCAGCTTAGGGGGACAAAATTCCTATGGCTACACCTTC. It yields the protein CASSLGGQNSYGYTF. The chain couples TRBV7-9 to TRBJ1-2; a weak D match, TRBD1 (6 bases). Trimming removed 1 base at V and 4 bases at J, with 13 bases between. Germline-derived CDR1 and CDR2 are SEHNR and FQNEAQ (reference sequence). This CDR3 region has 15 residues.

The J gene is TRBJ2-1, the V gene TRBV12-5; D is uncertain. Trimming cost V 1 base and J 7 bases, with 11 bases left between them. Germline CDR1 is LGHNT and CDR2 is FRNRAP. The CDR3 length is 14 residues. The CDR3 DNA follows: TGTGCTAGTGGTTTGGAGGGCTTGAGGAATGAGCAGTTCTTC. The encoded protein is CASGLEGLRNEQFF. The full variable domain, completed using reference TRBV12-5 and TRBJ2-1, is DARVTQTPRHKVTEMGQEVTMRCQPILGHNTVFWYRQTMMQGLELLAYFRNRAPLDDSGMPKDRFSAEMPDATLATLKIQPSEPRDSAVYFCASGLEGLRNEQFFGPGTRLTVL.